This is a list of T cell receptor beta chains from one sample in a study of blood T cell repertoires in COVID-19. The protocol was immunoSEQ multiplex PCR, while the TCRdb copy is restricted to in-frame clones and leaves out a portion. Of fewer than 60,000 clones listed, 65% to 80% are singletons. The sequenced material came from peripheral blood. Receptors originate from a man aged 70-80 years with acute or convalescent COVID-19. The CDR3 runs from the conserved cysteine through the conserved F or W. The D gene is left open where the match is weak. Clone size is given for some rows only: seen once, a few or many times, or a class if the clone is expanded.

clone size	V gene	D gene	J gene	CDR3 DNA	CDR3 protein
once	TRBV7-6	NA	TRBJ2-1	TGTGCCAGCAGCTCACAATCGGGGATATTTGAGCAGTTCTTC	CASSSQSGIFEQFF
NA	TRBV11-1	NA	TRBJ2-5	TGTGCCAGCAGCGGCCGGGAGAAGGAGACCCAGTACTTC	CASSGREKETQYF
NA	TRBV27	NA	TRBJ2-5	TGTGCCAGCGGGGCGAAGACCCAGTACTTC	CASGAKTQYF
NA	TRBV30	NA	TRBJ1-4	TGTGCCTGGAGCACGGGGGGCAGAGGTGAAAAACTGTTTTTT	CAWSTGGRGEKLFF
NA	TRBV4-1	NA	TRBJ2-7	TGCGCCAGCAGCCAAGAAGGGAACAGAGGGAACTACGAGCAGTACTTC	CASSQEGNRGNYEQYF
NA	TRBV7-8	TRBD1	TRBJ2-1	TGTGCCAGCAGCTTCAGGACAGGGGTTGAGCAGTTCTTC	CASSFRTGVEQFF
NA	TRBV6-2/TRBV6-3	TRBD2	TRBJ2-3	TGTGCCAGCAGCATAATAGCGGGATTAGCAGATACGCAGTATTTT	CASSIIAGLADTQYF
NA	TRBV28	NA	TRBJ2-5	TGTGCCTGCGGGACGCTGGGCCCGTTGGCCCGACGGGAGACCCAGTACTTC	CACGTLGPLARRETQYF
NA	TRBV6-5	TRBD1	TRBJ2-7	TGTGCCAGCAGTATTGACAGGGGTCCCTACGAGCAGTACTTC	CASSIDRGPYEQYF
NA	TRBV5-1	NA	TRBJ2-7	TGCGCCAGCAGCCCCCGACCTGACAGTCCCTACGAGCAGTACTTC	CASSPRPDSPYEQYF
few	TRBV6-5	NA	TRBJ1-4	TGTGCCAGCAGTAGGGGCTGGACTAATGAAAAACTGTTTTTT	CASSRGWTNEKLFF
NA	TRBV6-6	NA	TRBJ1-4	TGTGCCAGCAGTTTGTCAGGGCGTTCTAATGAAAAACTGTTTTTT	CASSLSGRSNEKLFF
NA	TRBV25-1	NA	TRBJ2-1	TGTGCCAGCGGCGGAGGGAATGAGCAGTTCTTC	CASGGGNEQFF
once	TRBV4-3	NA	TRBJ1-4	TGCGCCAGCAGCCAGGGGGCGACCCTTCTTAATGAAAAACTGTTTTTT	CASSQGATLLNEKLFF
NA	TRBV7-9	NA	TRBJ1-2	TGTGCCAGCAGTTTTTTGCTCTTCGGTCTCTATGGCTACACCTTC	CASSFLLFGLYGYTF
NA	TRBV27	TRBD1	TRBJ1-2	TGTGCCAGCAGTTCCACCAGGGGGCCGGACTATGGCTACACCTTC	CASSSTRGPDYGYTF
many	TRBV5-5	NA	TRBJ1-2	TGTGCCAGCAGCCTGGGAAGACAGTCCCTAGATGGCTACACCTTC	CASSLGRQSLDGYTF
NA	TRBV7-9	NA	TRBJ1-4	TGTGCCAGCAGCTTAGGGGGCACTCCTAATGAAAAACTGTTTTTT	CASSLGGTPNEKLFF
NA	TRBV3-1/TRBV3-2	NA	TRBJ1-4	TGTGCCAGCAGCCAATATCTCTCAGGGGTCAAACATGAAAAACTGTTTTTT	CASSQYLSGVKHEKLFF
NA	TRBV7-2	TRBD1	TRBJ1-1	TGTGCCAGCAGCATGACAGGGTCGACTGAAGCTTTCTTT	CASSMTGSTEAFF